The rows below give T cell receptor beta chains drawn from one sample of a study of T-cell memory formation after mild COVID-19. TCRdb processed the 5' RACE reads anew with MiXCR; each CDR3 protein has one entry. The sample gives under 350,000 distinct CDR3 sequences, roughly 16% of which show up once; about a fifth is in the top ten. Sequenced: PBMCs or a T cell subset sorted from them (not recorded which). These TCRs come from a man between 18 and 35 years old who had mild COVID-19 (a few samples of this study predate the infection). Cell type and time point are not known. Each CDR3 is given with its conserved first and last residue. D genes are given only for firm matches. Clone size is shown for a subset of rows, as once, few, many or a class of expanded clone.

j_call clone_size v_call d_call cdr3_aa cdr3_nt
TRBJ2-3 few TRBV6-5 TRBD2 CASSPVAGAFTDTQYF TGTGCCAGCAGTCCGGTAGCGGGGGCCTTCACAGATACGCAGTATTTT
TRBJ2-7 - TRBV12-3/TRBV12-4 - CASRDRANGEQYF TGTGCCAGCAGAGACCGGGCCAATGGCGAGCAGTACTTC
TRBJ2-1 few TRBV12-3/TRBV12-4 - CASSFRGERYNEQFF TGTGCCAGCAGTTTTAGGGGGGAAAGATACAATGAGCAGTTCTTC
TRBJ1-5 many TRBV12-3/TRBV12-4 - CASTGDINQPQHF TGTGCCAGCACCGGGGACATCAATCAGCCCCAGCATTTT
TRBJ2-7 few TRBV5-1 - CASRKEGPAYEQYF TGCGCCAGCAGGAAGGAGGGGCCTGCCTACGAGCAGTACTTC
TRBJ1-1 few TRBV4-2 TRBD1 CASSQEGRGRAEAFF TGTGCCAGCAGCCAAGAGGGGAGGGGGCGAGCTGAAGCTTTCTTT
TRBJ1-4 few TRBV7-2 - CASGTGPGSEKLFF TGTGCCAGCGGCACAGGTCCTGGGAGTGAAAAACTGTTTTTT
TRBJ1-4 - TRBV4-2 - CASSQAANEKLFF TGTGCCAGCAGCCAAGCTGCCAATGAAAAACTGTTTTTT
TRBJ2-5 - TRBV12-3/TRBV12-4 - CASMLDAQETQYF TGTGCCAGCATGCTAGACGCTCAAGAGACCCAGTACTTC
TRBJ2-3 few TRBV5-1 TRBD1 CASRGQEIGYTQYF TGCGCCAGCAGAGGACAGGAGATTGGGTATACGCAGTATTTT
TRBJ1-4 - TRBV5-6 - CASSLRGVYEKLFF TGTGCCAGCAGCTTAAGGGGGGTATATGAAAAACTGTTTTTT
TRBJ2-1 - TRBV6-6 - CASSRTEVDEQFF TGTGCCAGCAGCAGGACAGAAGTGGATGAGCAGTTCTTC
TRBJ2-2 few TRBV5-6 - CASSFFRRNTGELFF TGTGCCAGCAGCTTTTTCAGGAGAAACACCGGGGAGCTGTTTTTT
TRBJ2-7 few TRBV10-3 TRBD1 CAIRETGANSYEQYF TGTGCCATCAGAGAGACAGGGGCGAATTCCTACGAGCAGTACTTC
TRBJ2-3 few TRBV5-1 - CASSRIQGRADTQYF TGCGCCAGCAGCAGAATTCAGGGGCGCGCAGATACGCAGTATTTT
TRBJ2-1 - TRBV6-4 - CASSAGGLHNEQFF TGTGCCAGCAGTGCCGGGGGCCTGCACAATGAGCAGTTCTTC
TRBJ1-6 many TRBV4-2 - CASSQQDPYNSPLHF TGTGCCAGCAGCCAGCAGGACCCATATAATTCACCCCTCCACTTT
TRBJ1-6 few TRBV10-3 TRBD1 CAIRVDRGGNSPLHF TGTGCCATCAGAGTTGACAGGGGAGGTAATTCACCCCTCCACTTT
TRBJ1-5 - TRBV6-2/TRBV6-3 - CASSYGGFSNQPQHF TGTGCCAGCAGTTACGGCGGGTTTAGCAATCAGCCCCAGCATTTT
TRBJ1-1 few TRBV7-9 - CASSLGSLGAFF TGTGCCAGCAGCTTAGGGTCCCTCGGGGCTTTCTTT
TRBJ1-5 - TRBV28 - CASSPRRPYRVWQPQHF TGTGCCAGCAGTCCACGACGACCATATAGGGTTTGGCAGCCCCAGCATTTT
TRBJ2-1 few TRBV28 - CASSPRRAAYNEQFF TGTGCCAGCAGCCCTCGGCGGGCAGCCTACAATGAGCAGTTCTTC
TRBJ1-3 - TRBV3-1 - CASSPVGAGNTIYF TGTGCCAGCAGCCCTGTCGGCGCAGGAAACACCATATATTTT
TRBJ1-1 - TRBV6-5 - CASMVRPPDTEAFF TGTGCCAGTATGGTCAGGCCCCCTGACACTGAAGCTTTCTTT
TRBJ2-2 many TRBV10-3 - CAISESSNTGELFF TGTGCCATCAGTGAGTCGAGCAACACCGGGGAGCTGTTTTTT
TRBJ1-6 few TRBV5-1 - CASSLGEANSPLHF TGCGCCAGCAGCTTGGGCGAGGCGAATTCACCCCTCCACTTT
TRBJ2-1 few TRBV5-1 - CASSLHGNYNEQFF TGCGCCAGCAGCTTGCATGGGAACTACAATGAGCAGTTCTTC
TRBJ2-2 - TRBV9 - CASSVTGAYTGELFF TGTGCCAGCAGCGTTACGGGGGCGTACACCGGGGAGCTGTTTTTT
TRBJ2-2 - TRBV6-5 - CASSYVGDGELFF TGTGCCAGCAGTTACGTGGGAGACGGGGAGCTGTTTTTT
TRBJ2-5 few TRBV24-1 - CATSDSGSAETQYF TGTGCCACCAGTGATTCCGGGTCCGCAGAGACCCAGTACTTC
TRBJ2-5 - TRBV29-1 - CSGAPGAGETQYF TGCAGCGGGGCCCCAGGGGCGGGGGAGACCCAGTACTTC
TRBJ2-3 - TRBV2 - CASSEAVGGTQYF TGTGCCAGCAGTGAAGCCGTGGGGGGTACGCAGTATTTT
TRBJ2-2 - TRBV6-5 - CASSYSTLWAGELFF TGTGCCAGCAGTTACTCGACATTGTGGGCCGGGGAGCTGTTTTTT
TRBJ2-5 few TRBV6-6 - CASSYGAPSRETQYF TGTGCCAGCAGTTACGGGGCACCCAGCCGGGAGACCCAGTACTTC
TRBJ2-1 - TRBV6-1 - CASIRALFHEQFF TGTGCCAGCATCCGGGCCTTGTTCCATGAGCAGTTCTTC
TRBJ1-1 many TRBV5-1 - CASRIAGTGTEAFF TGCGCCAGCAGGATAGCCGGGACGGGCACTGAAGCTTTCTTT
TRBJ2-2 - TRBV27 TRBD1 CASSAGQGIGELFF TGTGCCAGCAGTGCCGGACAGGGGATCGGGGAGCTGTTTTTT
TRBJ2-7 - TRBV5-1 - CASSFDRYEQYF TGCGCCAGCAGCTTTGATCGGTACGAGCAGTACTTC
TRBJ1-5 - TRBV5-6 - CASSRRRNQPQHF TGTGCCAGCAGCCGTCGTCGCAATCAGCCCCAGCATTTT
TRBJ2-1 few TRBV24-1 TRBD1 CATSARGQGGNEQFF TGTGCCACCAGTGCAAGGGGACAGGGTGGCAATGAGCAGTTCTTC
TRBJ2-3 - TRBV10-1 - CASSGRRGDTQYF TGCGCCAGCAGTGGGAGGCGCGGCGATACGCAGTATTTT
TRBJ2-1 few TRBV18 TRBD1 CASSPPTGDIFF TGTGCCAGCTCACCACCAACAGGGGATATCTTCTTC
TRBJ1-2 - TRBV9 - CASSADGGGYYGYTF TGTGCCAGCAGCGCCGACGGCGGCGGGTACTATGGCTACACCTTC
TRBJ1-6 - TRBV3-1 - CASSRGTGVRNSPLHF TGTGCCAGCAGCCGCGGCACGGGGGTTCGTAATTCACCCCTCCACTTT
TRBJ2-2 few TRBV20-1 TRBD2 CSARRTSIAGELFF TGCAGTGCTAGAAGGACTAGTATCGCCGGGGAGCTGTTTTTT
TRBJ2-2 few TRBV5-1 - CASTTDRELFF TGCGCCAGCACAACGGACCGGGAGCTGTTTTTT